Each of the 2 T cell receptor beta chains below was sequenced from the same sample in a study of blood T cell repertoires in COVID-19. The protocol was immunoSEQ multiplex PCR, while the TCRdb copy is restricted to in-frame clones and leaves out a portion. Here the sample spans more than 120,000 clones, 80% to 90% being singletons. Sequencing was performed on peripheral blood. All receptors derive from a middle-aged man who had recovered from COVID-19.

The CDR3 loop is CASSQGTGYYNEQFF. As DNA, the CDR3 is TGTGCCAGCAGCCAAGGGACAGGGTATTACAATGAGCAGTTCTTC. V usage is TRBV3-1 (or the pseudogene TRBV3-2) and J usage is TRBJ2-1, with 8 bases matching TRBD1. CDR1 LGHDT and CDR2 YNNKEL come from the germline V gene (reference sequence). The CDR3 totals 15 residues. V gave up 1 base and J gave up 4 bases; unmatched junction bases: 3.

This chain joins TRBV7-2 and TRBJ1-5, with a possible D match to TRBD1 (6 bases). CDR3 length: 12 residues. V lost 8 bases and J lost 3, with 8 bases in between. Looked up from germline, CDR1 is SGHTA and CDR2 is FQGNSA. In DNA, the CDR3 is TGTGCCAGCGGACAGTCCAATCAGCCCCAGCATTTT. It is translated as CASGQSNQPQHF.